This entry describes one T cell receptor beta chain. Its antigen is not yet known. No much larger clonotype is one base removed from it; base qualities were not supplied. The data derive from a study of blood T cell repertoires in COVID-19 (dated by TCRdb to 2020 to 2021). A note on the overall study: The collaborator samples originated in the United States, Italy and Spain and spanned the acute and convalescent phases of COVID-19. The material from the prospective study consisted of cDNA or gDNA derived from T cells, B-cell-depleted T cells, or PBMCs. The dataset comprised deeply sampled blood TCRbeta repertoires from subjects exposed to, actively infected with, or recovered from COVID-19. The repertoires were released in a freely available public database meant as a resource for research on the immune response to SARS-CoV-2. Samples came from the ongoing ImmuneRACE study (first 160 participants) plus 1,254 subjects from 6 global collaborators. Sample metadata almost always included a de-identified subject ID, COVID-19 status, age in years and sex. Where available, HLA class I and class II types were taken from metadata supplied by the sample provider and were not determined by assay-based typing.

TCRbeta CDR3 regions were amplified from genomic DNA using the immunoSEQ Assay, a bias-controlled multiplex PCR. Processing in the source paper ran as follows. The number of nucleated cells in each sample was estimated from the amplification of reference gene primers within the assay. Sequence reads were collapsed and filtered to measure the absolute abundance of every unique TCRbeta CDR3 rearrangement. Productive Simpson clonality was computed per sample as the square root of Simpson's diversity index over productive rearrangements. TCRdb carries this immuneACCESS record with in-frame sequences only. Its versions omit some clonotypes, under half of them owing to an unresolved V gene in the studies checked, with the rest unexplained. V, J and clone size reflect that table, while D and trimming were determined from the DNA. In all, the sample holds around 130,000 clones, and roughly nine tenths of those were seen once. In total, the top ten clones hold 25% to 30% of the sample.

Collaborating institutions collected whole blood in K2EDTA tubes following their own protocols. For TCRbeta analysis, collaborators shipped samples as frozen whole blood, isolated PBMCs, or DNA extracted from either of those sample types. Paper-wide results and their limitations: Clinical and demographic metadata were provided uncurated, with the amount varying by source and participant.

V lost 3 bases and J lost 4 bases; the stretch between them is 7 bases long. The CDR1 and CDR2 encoded by the germline V gene (reference sequence) are MNHEY and SMNVEV. The CDR3 covers 12 residues, taking in both the cysteine and the phenylalanine. Left in the record is the CDR3 DNA by itself, 36 bases read in frame from the first base. The sequencing sample was made of peripheral blood. This receptor was taken from a man in his 70s with active or convalescent COVID-19. The rearrangement joined TRBV27 to TRBJ2-7; TRBD2 is perhaps the D gene, given 5 matching bases. The base sequence is TGTGCCAGCAGTTTTGCGGGTTACGAGCAGTACTTC. Its protein reads: CASSFAGYEQYF.